The following is a T cell receptor beta chain sequence with its context. This sample was included in a study of cytotoxic CD8 clonotypes in ibrutinib-treated CLL. Clones were sequenced by immunoSEQ multiplex PCR, and TCRdb holds only the in-frame ones, with some missing. Of 49,000 or so clones in the sample, about half are singletons; the top ten hold 30% to 35%. The J segment lost 8 bases and the V segment lost 3 bases, leaving 9 bases of the junction unmatched. CDR1 and CDR2 (germline): SGHRS, YFSETQ. CDR3 length: 14 amino acids. This clonotype was obtained from a human donor with chronic lymphocytic leukemia. Sequences were derived from PBMCs, sampled after 12 months of ibrutinib treatment. The chain employs TRBV5-1 and TRBJ1-2, with 8 positions matching TRBD1. CDR3 nucleotide sequence: TGCGCCAGCAGCTCCCCGGACAGGGCATACGGCTACACCTTC. Encoded protein: CASSSPDRAYGYTF.